The next 26 T cell receptor beta chains were all read from a single sample in a study of blood T cells in healthy people across ages. Together with a sample-barcoded 5' primer, a J-beta primer mix was included in a second PCR lasting roughly 6 to 12 cycles. MiXCR, applied by TCRdb to the 5' RACE reads, yields one record per CDR3 protein. The sample records hundreds of thousands of distinct CDR3 sequences, around 21% being singletons. The sample comprised blood. These receptors were collected from an older man in good health.

The chain has TRBV6-2 or TRBV6-3 and TRBJ1-1; D is unclear. The germline gives CDR1 MNHEY, CDR2 SVGEGT. This CDR3 region has 12 residues. Trimming shortened V by 2 bases and J by 7 bases, and 8 bases separated the two germline ends. DNA for the CDR3: TGTGCCAGCAGTTACGGCTGGAATGAAGCTTTCTTT. Its protein is CASSYGWNEAFF.

CDR3 in DNA: TGCAGCGGACAGGTTGAGGAGACCCAGTACTTC. Its protein is CSGQVEETQYF. This chain connects TRBV29-1 to TRBJ2-5; possibly TRBD1 for D (6 bases). Trimming took off 7 bases at V and 5 bases at J, with 11 bases between the two ends. Germline CDR1 SQVTM, CDR2 ANQGSEA. The CDR3 has 11 residues.

This clonotype was seen only a few times. The chain recombines TRBV5-1 with TRBJ1-1; D is unclear. The CDR3 extends over 13 amino acids. The germline V and J ends were trimmed by 2 bases and 0 bases, with 5 bases remaining between them. CDR1 SGHRS and CDR2 YFSETQ come from the germline V gene. CDR3 nucleotides: TGCGCCAGCAGCTTCTCCATGAACACTGAAGCTTTCTTT. Amino acids: CASSFSMNTEAFF. The full variable domain, its missing parts supplied by reference TRBV5-1 and TRBJ1-1, is KAGVTQTPRYLIKTRGQQVTLSCSPISGHRSVSWYQQTPGQGLQFLFEYFSETQRNKGNFPGRFSGRQFSNSRSEMNVSTLELGDSALYLCASSFSMNTEAFFGQGTRLTVV.

This clonotype was counted between two and nine times. The chain is built from TRBV5-1 and TRBJ2-5; 10 bases line up with TRBD2. CDR3 size: 14 residues. V trimming: 4 bases; J trimming: 4 bases; junction bases outside the gene matches: 4. CDR1 and CDR2 (germline): SGHRS, YFSETQ. DNA of the CDR3: TGCGCCAGCAGCATGCGACTAGCGGGAGAGACCCAGTACTTC. Residues: CASSMRLAGETQYF. Drawing the rest from reference TRBV5-1 and TRBJ2-5, the complete variable domain is KAGVTQTPRYLIKTRGQQVTLSCSPISGHRSVSWYQQTPGQGLQFLFEYFSETQRNKGNFPGRFSGRQFSNSRSEMNVSTLELGDSALYLCASSMRLAGETQYFGPGTRLLVL.

The genes are TRBV4-3 and TRBJ1-4, with D hard to call. Germline loops: CDR1 LGHNA, CDR2 YSLEER. This CDR3 is built from 18 residues. V dropped 3 bases and J dropped 4 bases, with 21 bases sitting between them. CDR3 DNA: TGCGCCAGCAGCCAGGGAGTTGTCGTTGGGAGTAGTAATGAAAAACTGTTTTTT. This encodes CASSQGVVVGSSNEKLFF.

The J gene is TRBJ1-2, the V gene TRBV7-9; D is unresolved. Germline V CDR1 and CDR2: SEHNR, FQNEAQ (reference sequence). V lost 0 bases to trimming and J lost 5 bases, with 7 bases between them. CDR3 length: 13 residues. The DNA of the CDR3 is TGTGCCAGCAGCTTAGCACTTCTGTATGGCTACACCTTC. Translating gives CASSLALLYGYTF.

The rearrangement links TRBV7-9 to TRBJ2-4; D may be TRBD1 (6 bases). CDR3 length equals 14 residues. Deletions cut 5 bases from V and 6 bases from J, with 14 bases between. Germline CDR1 and CDR2: SEHNR and FQNEAQ (reference sequence). The CDR3 bases are TGTGCCAGCAGCCATGCGGACAGCAGAAACATTCAGTACTTC. Translation: CASSHADSRNIQYF. Based on the CDR3 plus reference TRBV7-9 and TRBJ2-4, the full variable domain is DTGVSQNPRHKITKRGQNVTFRCDPISEHNRLYWYRQTLGQGPEFLTYFQNEAQLEKSRLLSDRFSAERPKGSFSTLEIQRTEQGDSAMYLCASSHADSRNIQYFGAGTRLSVL.

This clonotype appeared a few times. The gene calls are TRBV7-9 and TRBJ2-3, with 8 bases lining up with TRBD1. V lost 3 bases, J lost 8 bases, and 7 bases stayed unmatched. The germline CDR1 and CDR2 sequences are SEHNR and FQNEAQ (reference sequence). The CDR3 length is 14 residues. Written as DNA, the CDR3 is TGTGCCAGCAGCTTGGGACAGGTAGAAGGTACGCAGTATTTT. Encoded protein: CASSLGQVEGTQYF. The full variable domain, rest sourced from reference TRBV7-9 and TRBJ2-3, is DTGVSQNPRHKITKRGQNVTFRCDPISEHNRLYWYRQTLGQGPEFLTYFQNEAQLEKSRLLSDRFSAERPKGSFSTLEIQRTEQGDSAMYLCASSLGQVEGTQYFGPGTRLTVL.

This chain connects TRBV6-5 to TRBJ1-2; 8 bases are a match to TRBD1. V lost 2 bases, J lost 1 base, and 6 bases stayed unmatched. The CDR3 sequence is 16 residues long. The V gene's germline CDR1 is MNHEY and CDR2 SVGAGI. The CDR3, as DNA: TGTGCCAGCAGTTACGGCCAGGGGGCGAGTAACTATGGCTACACCTTC. It encodes CASSYGQGASNYGYTF.

The V call is TRBV5-6, the J call TRBJ1-5; D gene ambiguous. Trimming took 0 bases from V and 2 from J, leaving 12 bases between them. Germline V gene data show CDR1 as SGHDT and CDR2 as YYEEEE. The CDR3 contains 16 residues. The CDR3 sequence is CASSLAGDWGNQPQHF. The CDR3 DNA follows: TGTGCCAGCAGCTTGGCCGGGGATTGGGGCAATCAGCCCCAGCATTTT.

This clonotype was counted only a few times. The chain recombines TRBV6-2 or TRBV6-3 with TRBJ2-1; D call uncertain. The germline V gene encodes CDR1 MNHEY and CDR2 SVGEGT. CDR3 size: 14 residues. V lost 2 bases and J 0 bases, leaving 5 bases between the germline ends. The CDR3 sequence is CASSYSYSYNEQFF. Here the CDR3 DNA reads TGTGCCAGCAGTTACAGTTACTCCTACAATGAGCAGTTCTTC.

The chain is built from TRBV9 and TRBJ2-3, with a tentative D call TRBD1 (5 bases). Germline-derived CDR1 and CDR2 are SGDLS and YYNGEE. The CDR3 extends over 15 amino acids. Deletions cut 0 bases from V and 2 bases from J, with 10 bases between. For the CDR3, the DNA is TGTGCCAGCAGCGTAGCTACAGGAGTCACAGATACGCAGTATTTT. The encoded protein is CASSVATGVTDTQYF.

This chain uses TRBV25-1 with TRBJ1-4; D unresolved. Germline values: CDR1 MGHDK, CDR2 SYGVNS. CDR3 size: 15 residues. Trimming shortened V by 1 base and J by 2 bases, and 8 bases separated the two germline ends. The CDR3 protein is CASSELGPTNEKLFF. CDR3 DNA sequence: TGTGCCAGCAGTGAATTGGGTCCCACTAATGAAAAACTGTTTTTT.

The chain links TRBV5-1 to TRBJ2-1; maybe TRBD1 (5 bases). With the DNA end fitting TRBJ2-7 better, the J assignment may be wrong. Germline V CDR1 and CDR2: SGHRS, YFSETQ. The CDR3 runs 15 residues. CDR3 bases: TGCGCCAGCAGCCCGTTGGGGCGCGACTCCTACGAGCAGTACTTC. Amino acids: CASSPLGRDSYEQYF.

The chain links TRBV5-1 to TRBJ2-7; either TRBD1 or TRBD2 may supply D (5 bases each). Germline lookup yields CDR1 SGHRS and CDR2 YFSETQ. The CDR3 sequence is 13 residues long. The V and J ends lost 7 bases and 5 bases respectively, with 16 bases between them. The CDR3 loop is CASGGSGVNEQYF. In DNA form, the CDR3 reads TGCGCCAGCGGGGGAAGCGGTGTCAACGAGCAGTACTTC.

The chain uses TRBV20-1 and TRBJ1-2; 9 bases line up with TRBD1. CDR1 is DFQATT, CDR2 SNEGSKA, per germline (reference sequence). V gave up 0 bases and J gave up 5 bases; unmatched junction bases: 7. The CDR3 loop spans 15 amino acids. As DNA, the CDR3 is TGCAGTGCTAGAGATAAGGGACAGGGCAGTTATGGCTACACCTTC. It translates to CSARDKGQGSYGYTF.

This clonotype was seen a handful of times. V and J are TRBV20-1 and TRBJ2-5, with TRBD1 identical over 9 bases. The germline V gene has CDR1 DFQATT and CDR2 SNEGSKA (reference sequence). V lost 4 bases and J lost 3; bases outside the gene matches: 6. The CDR3 totals 14 residues. As DNA, the CDR3 is TGCAGTGCTACCGGGACAGGGTCCGAAGAGACCCAGTACTTC. Encoded protein: CSATGTGSEETQYF.

CDR3 residues: CASSKSLSRTMNTGELFF. The CDR3 nucleotides are TGTGCCAGCAGCAAAAGCCTTTCGCGGACCATGAACACCGGGGAGCTGTTTTTT. The chain uses TRBV21-1 and TRBJ2-2. TRBV21-1 is recorded as a pseudogene. This CDR3 region has 18 residues.

Note on this clonotype: The CDR3 end shows no conserved phenylalanine or tryptophan, and so a read error is likely. V usage is TRBV5-1 and J usage is TRBJ2-3; D gene ambiguous. Germline V gene sequence: CDR1 SGHRS, CDR2 YFSETQ. The CDR3 sequence is 14 residues long. V lost 3 bases and J 0 bases, leaving 8 bases between the germline ends. The CDR3 is CASSSPLSTDTQYL. As DNA, the CDR3 is TGCGCCAGCAGCTCCCCACTAAGCACAGATACGCAGTATCTT.

This clonotype was seen only a few times. A clone one base away is much larger, so this may be a read error. It is unclear where the CDR3 begins or ends on the DNA, so no DNA is shown, and the CDR3 is as TCRdb lists it. The V call is TRBV2, the J call TRBJ1-3. The CDR3 extends over 15 residues, inclusive of both ends. The germline V gene encodes CDR1 SNHLY and CDR2 FYNNEI. The CDR3 here is CASSEDVASGNTTYF.

This clonotype was detected many times. V is TRBV20-1 and J is TRBJ2-7; D not resolved. V was pared by 0 bases and J by 4 bases, with 4 bases between. This CDR3 contains 11 residues. The germline V gene has CDR1 DFQATT and CDR2 SNEGSKA (reference sequence). The CDR3, as DNA: TGCAGTGCTAGAGACCAGTACGAGCAGTACTTC. It codes for CSARDQYEQYF.

This chain joins TRBV7-8 and TRBJ2-3; D remains ambiguous. Germline loops: CDR1 SGHVS, CDR2 FQNEAQ. The germline V and J ends were trimmed by 0 bases and 6 bases, with 13 bases remaining between them. The CDR3 sequence is 15 residues long. The CDR3 bases are TGTGCCAGCAGCTTAGCGTCCTACGGAACCGATACGCAGTATTTT. This gives the protein CASSLASYGTDTQYF. The full variable domain, in which reference TRBV7-8 and TRBJ2-3 provide the parts outside the CDR3, is GAGVSQSPRYKVAKRGQDVALRCDPISGHVSLFWYQQALGQGPEFLTYFQNEAQLDKSGLPSDRFFAERPEGSVSTLKIQRTQQEDSAVYLCASSLASYGTDTQYFGPGTRLTVL.

The table lists this clonotype with many counts. The chain combines TRBV27 with TRBJ2-5; 7 nucleotides line up with TRBD2. Germline trimming cut 5 bases from V and 5 bases from J; bases unmatched to any gene: 11. The CDR3 has 15 amino acids. The germline V gene encodes CDR1 MNHEY and CDR2 SMNVEV (reference sequence). The CDR3 loop is CASSQGLVGGETQYF. The CDR3 DNA is TGTGCCAGCAGTCAAGGACTAGTGGGGGGGGAGACCCAGTACTTC.

This clonotype occurred a few times. The chain has TRBV6-1 and TRBJ2-3; maybe TRBD2 (6 bases). With 2 bases removed from V and 0 bases from J, the gap between germline ends came to 12 bases. CDR3 size: 16 residues. Germline V gives CDR1 MNHNS, CDR2 SASEGT. CDR3 region: CASSELRGLSTDTQYF. In DNA form, the CDR3 reads TGTGCCAGCAGTGAATTGCGGGGTTTGAGCACAGATACGCAGTATTTT.

This clonotype was counted only a few times. This chain links TRBV7-8 with TRBJ2-5; the match to TRBD2 covers 10 bases. Per germline, CDR1 SGHVS and CDR2 FQNEAQ. The trim removed 5 bases at V and 4 bases at J, leaving 13 bases unmatched. The CDR3 has 17 residues. In nucleotides, the CDR3 is TGTGCCAGCAGCGAACTGCGCCGGACTAGCGGTGGAGAGACCCAGTACTTC. Translating it yields CASSELRRTSGGETQYF.

The chain couples TRBV5-1 to TRBJ2-7; 8 nucleotides agree with TRBD2. The V gene's germline CDR1 is SGHRS and CDR2 YFSETQ. This CDR3 comprises 15 residues. Trimming cost V 3 bases and J 5 bases; bases outside gene matches: 10. The CDR3: CASSSSAGVEDEQYF. CDR3 DNA sequence: TGCGCCAGCAGCTCGTCAGCGGGAGTAGAGGACGAGCAGTACTTC.